Below are 11 T cell receptor beta chains sequenced from a single sample in a study of tissue T cells after allogeneic stem cell transplantation. Using immunoSEQ multiplex PCR, the repertoire was profiled, and TCRdb retains in-frame clones only, with some absent. The table shows nearly 50,000 clones, with less than 75% occurring only once. Sequenced material: sorted cells pooled from one or two spleens. Source of these receptors: a pool of C57BL/6 mice in good health.

About this clone: Germline and genes: mouse. The read terminates 1 residue before the CDR3 end, so the remaining end is supplied by the germline J gene. This chain joins TRBV19 and TRBJ1-1; the match to TRBD1 covers 8 bases. Germline assignment: CDR1 FNHDT and CDR2 SITEND (reference sequence). Trimming cost V 2 bases and J 3 bases; bases outside gene matches: 6. CDR3 length: 15 amino acids. The CDR3 DNA, read in part, is TGTGCCAGCAGTATCTTCGGACAGGGAGACACAGAAGTCTTC. Translated: CASSIFGQGDTEVF. The CDR3 in its entirety is CASSIFGQGDTEVFF.

Points on this clone: The gene names given are mouse names. The observed sequence ends 1 residue before the CDR3 terminus, with the missing tail filled in from the germline J gene. The chain couples TRBV5 to TRBJ1-3; the D gene is possibly TRBD1 (6 bases). Trimming stripped 4 bases from V and 2 bases from J, with 12 bases between. Germline values: CDR1 LGHNA, CDR2 YNLKQL (reference sequence). CDR3 length: 15 amino acids. The CDR3 loop reads CASSPWGGTGNTLYF. CDR3 DNA (partial): TGTGCCAGCAGCCCCTGGGGGGGCACTGGAAATACGCTCTAT.

A remark on this clone: These gene names are mouse names. The DNA ends 1 residue before the CDR3 does, and the rest of the CDR3 is filled in from the germline J gene. This chain links TRBV3 with TRBJ2-3, with 8 bases matching TRBD1. Germline V CDR1 and CDR2: SNHLY, FYNGKV (reference sequence). J was trimmed by 0 bases and V by 3 bases; bases with no gene match: 2. The CDR3 loop spans 15 amino acids. CDR3 residues: CASSFQGASAETLYF. Partial CDR3 DNA: TGTGCCAGCAGCTTCCAGGGGGCTAGTGCAGAAACGCTGTAT.

In regard to this clone: All gene names here are mouse names. The CDR3 end falls 1 residue outside the read, so it is completed with the germline J gene. The rearrangement joins TRBV2 to TRBJ1-2; D gene uncertain. V was clipped by 1 base and J by 6 bases, with 9 bases between them. CDR1 is LGHNA and CDR2 is YSYQKL in the germline V gene. The CDR3 loop spans 13 amino acids. CDR3 bases read: TGTGCCAGCAGCCAAGCCGTGAGACCCGACTACACC. It is translated as CASSQAVRPDYT. The entire CDR3 protein reads CASSQAVRPDYTF.

This clone was detected once. Gene names and germline match the mouse. The read ends 1 residue before the CDR3 terminus; that terminus is restored from the germline J gene. V and J are TRBV13-2 and TRBJ2-5, with D perhaps being TRBD1 or TRBD2 (5 bases each). V was pared by 0 bases and J by 0 bases, with 8 bases between. Germline V CDR1 and CDR2: NNHNN, SYGAGS (reference sequence). The CDR3 sequence is 15 residues long. The part of the CDR3 DNA that was read is TGTGCCAGCGGTGATGGGGGCCTTAACCAAGACACCCAGTAC. Translation gives CASGDGGLNQDTQY. In full, the CDR3 reads CASGDGGLNQDTQYF.

In the case of this clone: The gene names given are mouse names. The CDR3 is CASSEGPSQNTLYF. CDR3 bases read: TGTGCCAGCAGTGAAGGACCGAGTCAAAACACCTTGTAC. The chain uses TRBV13-3 and TRBJ2-4, with D unresolved. The observed sequence ends 1 residue before the CDR3 terminus, with the missing tail filled in from the germline J gene. Germline V gene sequence: CDR1 NNHDY, CDR2 SYVADS. There are 14 residues in the CDR3. V lost 2 bases, J lost 0 bases, and 7 bases lay in between.

Regarding this clone: Mouse gene names and germline throughout. The read ends 1 residue early relative to the CDR3; the germline J gene fills the gap. The chain joins TRBV31 to TRBJ1-4; possible D gene TRBD1, 6 bases. CDR1 and CDR2 from the germline V gene are GKSSPN and SITVG. V was cut by 3 bases and J by 2 bases, with 10 bases left in between. The CDR3 runs 14 residues. CDR3 region: CAWSGQGSNERLFF. The CDR3 DNA, read in part, is TGTGCCTGGAGCGGGCAGGGGTCCAACGAAAGATTATTT.

There are a few counts of this clone. Genes and germline are mouse. The read halts 1 residue ahead of the CDR3 end, with the missing end drawn from the germline J gene. The chain has TRBV3 and TRBJ2-7, with TRBD2 matching over 12 bases. This CDR3 contains 14 residues. CDR1 and CDR2 (germline): SNHLY, FYNGKV (reference sequence). V gave up 3 bases and J gave up 7 bases; unmatched junction bases: 4. The CDR3 bases that were read are TGTGCCAGCAGCTTCGGGACTGGGGGGAGGGAACAGTAC. Protein product: CASSFGTGGREQY. The full CDR3 reads CASSFGTGGREQYF.

Notes on this clone: The gene names here belong to mouse. The read comes to an end 1 residue before the CDR3 does, leaving the germline J gene to fill in the end. This chain connects TRBV12-2 to TRBJ2-1; 12 bases are a match to TRBD2. The CDR3 loop spans 17 amino acids. With 0 bases clipped from V and 4 bases from J, the junction kept 6 bases outside the gene matches. From germline, CDR1 is SGHLS and CDR2 HYDKME. CDR3 sequence reads: CASSLGPGLGGYAEQFF. CDR3 DNA, as far as it was read: TGTGCCAGCTCTCTCGGGCCGGGACTGGGGGGATATGCTGAGCAGTTC.

On this clone: The gene names given are mouse names. Other DNA sequences in the same sample also yield this CDR3. This chain's CDR3 is CASSWGISNERLFF. CDR3 DNA, as far as it was read: TGTGCCAGCAGCTGGGGGATTTCCAACGAAAGATTATTT. The chain has TRBV3 and TRBJ1-4, with a weak D call TRBD1 (5 bases). Sequencing ends 1 residue short of the CDR3 end; the germline J gene provides the rest. Per the germline V gene, CDR1 is SNHLY and CDR2 is FYNGKV (reference sequence). The CDR3 contains 14 residues. V lost 4 bases and J 0 bases, leaving 6 bases between the germline ends. The full variable domain, rest sourced from reference TRBV3 and TRBJ1-4, is GPKVLQIPSHQIIDMGQMVTLNCDPVSNHLYFYWYKQILGQQMEFLVNFYNGKVMEKSKLFKDQFSVERPDGSYFTLKIQPTALEDSAVYFCASSWGISNERLFFGHGTKLSVL.

About this clone itself: Here the gene names and germline are mouse. The read gets to within 1 residue of the CDR3 end, and the germline J gene fills in the rest. The same CDR3 can be traced to other DNA sequences in this sample. V is TRBV3 and J is TRBJ1-1; D gene uncertain. The CDR3 contains 13 residues. CDR1 and CDR2 (germline): SNHLY, FYNGKV (reference sequence). The ends were cut back, 1 base at V and 2 bases at J, with 5 bases in the middle. The CDR3 sequence: CASSLGPNTEVFF. The sequenced CDR3 bases are TGTGCCAGCAGCTTAGGCCCTAACACAGAAGTCTTC.